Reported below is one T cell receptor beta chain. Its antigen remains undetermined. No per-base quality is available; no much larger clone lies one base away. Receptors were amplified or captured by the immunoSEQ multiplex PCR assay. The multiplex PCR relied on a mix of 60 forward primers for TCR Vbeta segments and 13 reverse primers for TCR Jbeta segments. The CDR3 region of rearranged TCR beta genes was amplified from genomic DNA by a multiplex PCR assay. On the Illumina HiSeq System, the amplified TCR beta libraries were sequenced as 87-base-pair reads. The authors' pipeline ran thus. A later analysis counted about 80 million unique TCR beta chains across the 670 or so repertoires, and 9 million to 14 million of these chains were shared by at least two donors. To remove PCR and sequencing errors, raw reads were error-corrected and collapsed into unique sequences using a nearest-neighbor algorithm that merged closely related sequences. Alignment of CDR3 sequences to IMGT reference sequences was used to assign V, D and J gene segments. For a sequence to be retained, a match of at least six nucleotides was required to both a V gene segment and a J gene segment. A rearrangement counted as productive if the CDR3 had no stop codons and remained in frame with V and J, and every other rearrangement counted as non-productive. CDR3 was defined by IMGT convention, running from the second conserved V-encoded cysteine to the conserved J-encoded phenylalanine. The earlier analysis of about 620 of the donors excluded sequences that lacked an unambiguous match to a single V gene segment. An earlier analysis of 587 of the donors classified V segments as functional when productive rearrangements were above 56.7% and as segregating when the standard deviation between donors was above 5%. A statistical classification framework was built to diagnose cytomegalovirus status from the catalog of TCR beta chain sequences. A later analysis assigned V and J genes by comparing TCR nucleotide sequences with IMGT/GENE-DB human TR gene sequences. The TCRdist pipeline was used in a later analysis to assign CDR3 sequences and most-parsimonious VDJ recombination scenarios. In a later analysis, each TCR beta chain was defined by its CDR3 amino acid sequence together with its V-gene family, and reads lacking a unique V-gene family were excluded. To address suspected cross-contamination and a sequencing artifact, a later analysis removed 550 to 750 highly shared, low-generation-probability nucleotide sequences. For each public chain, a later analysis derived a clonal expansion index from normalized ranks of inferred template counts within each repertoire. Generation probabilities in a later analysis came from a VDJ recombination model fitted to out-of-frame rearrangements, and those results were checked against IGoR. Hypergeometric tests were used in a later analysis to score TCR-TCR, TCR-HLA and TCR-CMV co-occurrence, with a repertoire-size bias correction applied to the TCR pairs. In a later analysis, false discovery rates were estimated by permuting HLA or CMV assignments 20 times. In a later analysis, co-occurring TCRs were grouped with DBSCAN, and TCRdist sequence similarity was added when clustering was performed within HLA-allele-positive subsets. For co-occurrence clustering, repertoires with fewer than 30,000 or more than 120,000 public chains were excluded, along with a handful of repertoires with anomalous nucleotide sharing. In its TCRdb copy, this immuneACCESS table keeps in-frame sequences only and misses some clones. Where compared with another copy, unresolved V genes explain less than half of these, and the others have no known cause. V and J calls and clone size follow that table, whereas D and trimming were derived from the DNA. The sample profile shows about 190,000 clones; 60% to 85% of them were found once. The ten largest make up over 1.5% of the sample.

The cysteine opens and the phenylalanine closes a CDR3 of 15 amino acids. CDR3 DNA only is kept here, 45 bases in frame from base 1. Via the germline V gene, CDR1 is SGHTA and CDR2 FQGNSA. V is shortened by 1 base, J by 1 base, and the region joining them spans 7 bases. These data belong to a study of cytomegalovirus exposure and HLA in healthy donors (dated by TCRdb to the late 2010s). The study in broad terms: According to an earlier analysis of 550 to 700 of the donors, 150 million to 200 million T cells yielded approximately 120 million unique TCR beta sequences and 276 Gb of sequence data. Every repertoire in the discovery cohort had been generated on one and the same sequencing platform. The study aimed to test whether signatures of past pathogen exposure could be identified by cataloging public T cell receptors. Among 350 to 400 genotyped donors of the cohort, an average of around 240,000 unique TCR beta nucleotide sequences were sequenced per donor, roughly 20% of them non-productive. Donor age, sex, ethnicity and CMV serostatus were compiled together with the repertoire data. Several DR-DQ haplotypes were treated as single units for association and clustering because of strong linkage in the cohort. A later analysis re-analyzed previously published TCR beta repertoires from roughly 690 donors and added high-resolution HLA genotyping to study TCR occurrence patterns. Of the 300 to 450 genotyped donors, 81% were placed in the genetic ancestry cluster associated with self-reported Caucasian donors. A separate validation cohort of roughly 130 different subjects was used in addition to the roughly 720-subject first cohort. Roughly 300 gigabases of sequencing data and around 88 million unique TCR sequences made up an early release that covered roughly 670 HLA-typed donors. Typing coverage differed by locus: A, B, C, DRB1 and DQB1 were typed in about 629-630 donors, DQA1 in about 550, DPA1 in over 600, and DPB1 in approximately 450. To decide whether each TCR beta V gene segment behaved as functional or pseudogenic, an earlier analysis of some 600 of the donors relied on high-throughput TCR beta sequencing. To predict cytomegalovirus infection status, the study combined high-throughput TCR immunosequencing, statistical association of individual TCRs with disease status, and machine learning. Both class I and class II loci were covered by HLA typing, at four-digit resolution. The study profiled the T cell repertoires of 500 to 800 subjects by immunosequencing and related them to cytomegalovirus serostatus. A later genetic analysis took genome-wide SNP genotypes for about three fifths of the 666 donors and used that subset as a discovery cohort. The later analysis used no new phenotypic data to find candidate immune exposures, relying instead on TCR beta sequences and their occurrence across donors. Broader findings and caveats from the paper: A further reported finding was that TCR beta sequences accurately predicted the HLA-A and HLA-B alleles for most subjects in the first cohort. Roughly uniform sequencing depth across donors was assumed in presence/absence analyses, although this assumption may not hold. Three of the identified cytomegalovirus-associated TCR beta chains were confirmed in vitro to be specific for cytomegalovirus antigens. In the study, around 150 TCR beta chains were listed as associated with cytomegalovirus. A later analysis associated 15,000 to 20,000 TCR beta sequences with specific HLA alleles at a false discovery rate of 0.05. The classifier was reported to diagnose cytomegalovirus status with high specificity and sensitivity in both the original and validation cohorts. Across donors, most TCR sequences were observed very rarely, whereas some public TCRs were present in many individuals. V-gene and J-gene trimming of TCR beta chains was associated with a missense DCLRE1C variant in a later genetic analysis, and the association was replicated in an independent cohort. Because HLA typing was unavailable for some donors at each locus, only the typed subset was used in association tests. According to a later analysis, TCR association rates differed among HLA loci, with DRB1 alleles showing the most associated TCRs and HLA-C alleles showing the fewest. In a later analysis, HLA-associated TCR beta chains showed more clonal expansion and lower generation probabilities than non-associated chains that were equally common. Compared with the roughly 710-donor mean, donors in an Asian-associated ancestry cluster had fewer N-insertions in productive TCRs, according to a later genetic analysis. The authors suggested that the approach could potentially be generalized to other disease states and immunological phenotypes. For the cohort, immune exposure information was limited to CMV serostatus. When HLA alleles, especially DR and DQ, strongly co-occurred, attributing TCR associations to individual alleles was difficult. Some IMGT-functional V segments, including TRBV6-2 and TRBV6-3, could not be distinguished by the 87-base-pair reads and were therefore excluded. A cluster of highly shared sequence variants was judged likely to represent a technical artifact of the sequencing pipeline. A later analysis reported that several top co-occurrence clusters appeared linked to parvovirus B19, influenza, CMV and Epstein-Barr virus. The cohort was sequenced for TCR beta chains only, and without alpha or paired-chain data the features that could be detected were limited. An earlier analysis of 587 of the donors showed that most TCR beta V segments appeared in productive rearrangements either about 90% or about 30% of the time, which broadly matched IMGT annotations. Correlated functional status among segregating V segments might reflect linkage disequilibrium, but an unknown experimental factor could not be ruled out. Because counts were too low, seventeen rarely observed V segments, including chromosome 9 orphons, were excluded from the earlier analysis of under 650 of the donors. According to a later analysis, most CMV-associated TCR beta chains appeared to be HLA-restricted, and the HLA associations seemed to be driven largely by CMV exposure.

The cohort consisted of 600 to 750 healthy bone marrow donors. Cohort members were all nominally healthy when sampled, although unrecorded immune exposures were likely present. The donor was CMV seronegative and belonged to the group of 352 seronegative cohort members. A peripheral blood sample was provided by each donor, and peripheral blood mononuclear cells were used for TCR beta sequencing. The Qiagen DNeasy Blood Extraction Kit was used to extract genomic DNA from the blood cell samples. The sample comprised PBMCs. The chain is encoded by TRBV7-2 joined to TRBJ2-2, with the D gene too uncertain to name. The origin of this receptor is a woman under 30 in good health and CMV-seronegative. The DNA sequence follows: TGTGCCAGCAGCTTAGTAGTGAGGAACACCGGGGAGCTGTTTTTT. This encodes CASSLVVRNTGELFF. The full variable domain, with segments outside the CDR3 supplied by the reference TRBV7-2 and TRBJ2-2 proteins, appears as GAGVSQSPSNKVTEKGKDVELRCDPISGHTALYWYRQSLGQGLEFLIYFQGNSAPDKSGLPSDRFSAERTGGSVSTLTIQRTQQEDSAVYLCASSLVVRNTGELFFGEGSRLTVL.